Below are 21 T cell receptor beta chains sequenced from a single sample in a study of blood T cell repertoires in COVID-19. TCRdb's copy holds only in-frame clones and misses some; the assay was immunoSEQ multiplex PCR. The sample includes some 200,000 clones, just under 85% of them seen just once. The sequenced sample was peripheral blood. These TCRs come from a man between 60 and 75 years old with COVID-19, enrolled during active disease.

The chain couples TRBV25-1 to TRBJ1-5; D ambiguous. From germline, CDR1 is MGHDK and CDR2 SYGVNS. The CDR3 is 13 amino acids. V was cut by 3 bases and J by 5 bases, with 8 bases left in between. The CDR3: CASSERWDQPQHF. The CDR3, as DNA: TGTGCCAGCAGTGAGCGGTGGGATCAGCCCCAGCATTTT.

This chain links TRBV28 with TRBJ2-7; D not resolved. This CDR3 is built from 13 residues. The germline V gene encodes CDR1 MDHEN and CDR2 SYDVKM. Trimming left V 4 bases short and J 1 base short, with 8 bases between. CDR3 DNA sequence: TGTGCCAGCAGTTCGGGTTCATCCTACGAGCAGTACTTC. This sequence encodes CASSSGSSYEQYF.

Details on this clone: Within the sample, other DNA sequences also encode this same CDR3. DNA of the CDR3: TGTGCCACTAGGAGGGCCAGGGACTACTATGGCTACACCTTC. Translated: CATRRARDYYGYTF. The V call is TRBV15, the J call TRBJ1-2; a possible D gene is TRBD1 (5 bases). The germline gives CDR1 LNHNV, CDR2 YYDKDF (reference sequence). The CDR3 runs to 14 residues. Trimming took off 9 bases at V and 3 bases at J, with 17 bases between the two ends. Full variable domain (rest looked up from reference TRBV15 and TRBJ1-2): DAMVIQNPRYQVTQFGKPVTLSCSQTLNHNVMYWYQQKSSQAPKLLFHYYDKDFNNEADTPDNFQSRRPNTSFCFLDIRSPGLGDTAMYLCATRRARDYYGYTFGSGTRLTVV.

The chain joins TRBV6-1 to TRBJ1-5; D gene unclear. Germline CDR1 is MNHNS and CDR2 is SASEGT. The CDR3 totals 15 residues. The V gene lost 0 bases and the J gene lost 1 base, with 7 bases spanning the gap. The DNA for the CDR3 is TGTGCCAGCAGTGAAGCGTGGCTCAGCAATCAGCCCCAGCATTTT. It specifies CASSEAWLSNQPQHF.

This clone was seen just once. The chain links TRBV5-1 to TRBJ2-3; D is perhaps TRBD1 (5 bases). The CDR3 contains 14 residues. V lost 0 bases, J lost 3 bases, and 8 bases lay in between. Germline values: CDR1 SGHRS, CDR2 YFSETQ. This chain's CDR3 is CASSLEGPTDTQYF. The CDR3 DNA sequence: TGCGCCAGCAGCTTGGAGGGGCCAACAGATACGCAGTATTTT.

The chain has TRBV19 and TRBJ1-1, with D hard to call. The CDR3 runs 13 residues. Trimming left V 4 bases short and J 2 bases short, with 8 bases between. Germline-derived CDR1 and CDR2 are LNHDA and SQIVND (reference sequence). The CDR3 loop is CASSTSDNTEAFF. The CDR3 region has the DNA TGTGCCAGTAGTACGTCAGATAACACTGAAGCTTTCTTT.

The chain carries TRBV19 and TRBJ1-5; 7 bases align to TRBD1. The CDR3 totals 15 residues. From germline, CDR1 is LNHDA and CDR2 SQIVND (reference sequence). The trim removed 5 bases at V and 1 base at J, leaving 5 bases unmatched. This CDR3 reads CASSPTGLSNQPQHF. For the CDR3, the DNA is TGTGCCAGTAGTCCGACAGGGTTGAGCAATCAGCCCCAGCATTTT.

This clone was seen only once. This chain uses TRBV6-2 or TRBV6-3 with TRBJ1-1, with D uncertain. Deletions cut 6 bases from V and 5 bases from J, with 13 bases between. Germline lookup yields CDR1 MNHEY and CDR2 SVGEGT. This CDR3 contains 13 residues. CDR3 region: CASSPLSGTEAFF. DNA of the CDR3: TGTGCCAGCAGCCCCCTCTCCGGGACTGAAGCTTTCTTT.

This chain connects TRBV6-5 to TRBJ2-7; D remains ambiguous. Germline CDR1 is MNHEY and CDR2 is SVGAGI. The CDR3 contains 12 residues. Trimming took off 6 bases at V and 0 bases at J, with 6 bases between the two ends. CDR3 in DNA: TGTGCCAGCAGCTTCTACTCCTACGAGCAGTACTTC. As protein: CASSFYSYEQYF.

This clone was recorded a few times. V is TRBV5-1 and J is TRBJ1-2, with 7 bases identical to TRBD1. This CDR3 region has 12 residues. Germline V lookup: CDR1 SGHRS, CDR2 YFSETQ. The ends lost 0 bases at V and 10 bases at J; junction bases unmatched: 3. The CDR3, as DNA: TGCGCCAGCAGCTTGGCGGACAGGCTCTACACCTTC. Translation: CASSLADRLYTF. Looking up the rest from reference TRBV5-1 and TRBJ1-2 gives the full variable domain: KAGVTQTPRYLIKTRGQQVTLSCSPISGHRSVSWYQQTPGQGLQFLFEYFSETQRNKGNFPGRFSGRQFSNSRSEMNVSTLELGDSALYLCASSLADRLYTFGSGTRLTVV.

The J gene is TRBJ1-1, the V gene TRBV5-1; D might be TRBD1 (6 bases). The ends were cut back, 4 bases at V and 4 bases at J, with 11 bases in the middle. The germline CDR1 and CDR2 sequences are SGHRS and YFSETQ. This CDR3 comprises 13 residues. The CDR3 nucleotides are TGCGCCAGCAGCGTACAGGGTGGCACTGAAGCTTTCTTT. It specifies CASSVQGGTEAFF.

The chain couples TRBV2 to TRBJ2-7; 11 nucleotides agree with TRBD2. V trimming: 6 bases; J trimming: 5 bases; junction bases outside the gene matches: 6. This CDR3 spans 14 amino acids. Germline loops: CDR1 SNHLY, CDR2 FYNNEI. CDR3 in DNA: TGTGCCAGCAGGACAACTAGCGGGAGTAACGAGCAGTACTTC. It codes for CASRTTSGSNEQYF. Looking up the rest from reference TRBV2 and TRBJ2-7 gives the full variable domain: EPEVTQTPSHQVTQMGQEVILRCVPISNHLYFYWYRQILGQKVEFLVSFYNNEISEKSEIFDDQFSVERPDGSNFTLKIRSTKLEDSAMYFCASRTTSGSNEQYFGPGTRLTVT.

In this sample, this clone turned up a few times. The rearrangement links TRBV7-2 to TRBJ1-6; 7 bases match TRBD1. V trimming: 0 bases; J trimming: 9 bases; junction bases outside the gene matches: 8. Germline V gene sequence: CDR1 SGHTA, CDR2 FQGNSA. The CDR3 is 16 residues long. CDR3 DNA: TGTGCCAGCAGCTTAGCCAACAGGGGTTTAGGTTCACCCCTCCACTTT. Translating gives CASSLANRGLGSPLHF.

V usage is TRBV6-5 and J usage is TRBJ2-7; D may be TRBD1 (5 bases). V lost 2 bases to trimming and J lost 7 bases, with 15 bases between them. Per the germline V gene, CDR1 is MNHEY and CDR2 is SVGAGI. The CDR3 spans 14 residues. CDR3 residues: CASSYVQGTWEQYF. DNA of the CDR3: TGTGCCAGCAGTTACGTGCAGGGCACATGGGAGCAGTACTTC.

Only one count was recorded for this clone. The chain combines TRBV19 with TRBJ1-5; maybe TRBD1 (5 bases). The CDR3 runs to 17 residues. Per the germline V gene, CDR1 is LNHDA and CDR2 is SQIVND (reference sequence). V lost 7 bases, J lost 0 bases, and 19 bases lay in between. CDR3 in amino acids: CASTREGRSNSNQPQHF. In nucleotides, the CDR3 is TGTGCCAGTACCCGGGAGGGACGGAGTAATAGCAATCAGCCCCAGCATTTT.

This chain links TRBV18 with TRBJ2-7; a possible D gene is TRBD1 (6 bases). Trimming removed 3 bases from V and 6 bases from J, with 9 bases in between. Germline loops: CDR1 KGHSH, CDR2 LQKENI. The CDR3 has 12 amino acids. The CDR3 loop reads CASSPPRGEQYF. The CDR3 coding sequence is TGTGCCAGCTCACCTCCCAGGGGCGAGCAGTACTTC.

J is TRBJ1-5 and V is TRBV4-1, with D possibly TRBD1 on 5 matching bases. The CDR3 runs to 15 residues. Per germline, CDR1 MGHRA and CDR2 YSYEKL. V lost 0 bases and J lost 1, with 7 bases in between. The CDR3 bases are TGCGCCAGCAGCCAAGATCGGGGGAGCAATCAGCCCCAGCATTTT. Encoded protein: CASSQDRGSNQPQHF.

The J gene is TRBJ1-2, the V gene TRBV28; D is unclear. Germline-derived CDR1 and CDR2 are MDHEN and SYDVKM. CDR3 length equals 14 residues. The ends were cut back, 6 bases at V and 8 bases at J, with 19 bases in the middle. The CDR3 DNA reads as TGTGCCAGCAGGTCGGCGGAACTTGTTAACGGCTACACCTTC. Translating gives CASRSAELVNGYTF.

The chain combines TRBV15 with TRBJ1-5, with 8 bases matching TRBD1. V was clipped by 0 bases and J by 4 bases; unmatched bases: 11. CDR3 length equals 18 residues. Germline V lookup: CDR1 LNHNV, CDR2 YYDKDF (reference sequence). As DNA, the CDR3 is TGTGCCACCAGCAGAGATGGGCGGACAGGGCGGCGGAATCAGCCCCAGCATTTT. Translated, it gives CATSRDGRTGRRNQPQHF.

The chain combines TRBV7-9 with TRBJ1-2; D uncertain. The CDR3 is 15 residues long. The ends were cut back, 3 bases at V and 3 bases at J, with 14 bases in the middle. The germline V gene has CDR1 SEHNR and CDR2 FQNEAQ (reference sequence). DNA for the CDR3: TGTGCCAGCAGCTTCGGGAGGCAGGAACACTATGGCTACACCTTC. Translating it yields CASSFGRQEHYGYTF.

The CDR3 region is CAWIRQSMNTEAFF. In DNA, the CDR3 is TGTGCCTGGATCCGACAGTCGATGAACACTGAAGCTTTCTTT. The V call is TRBV30, the J call TRBJ1-1, with D maybe TRBD1 (5 bases). V was shortened by 4 bases and J by 0 bases, with 12 bases between the two germline ends. Looked up from germline, CDR1 is GTSNPN and CDR2 is SVGIG (reference sequence). The CDR3 has 14 residues. Full variable domain (missing parts from reference TRBV30 and TRBJ1-1): SQTIHQWPATLVQPVGSPLSLECTVEGTSNPNLYWYRQAAGRGLQLLFYSVGIGQISSEVPQNLSASRPQDRQFILSSKKLLLSDSGFYLCAWIRQSMNTEAFFGQGTRLTVV.